This T cell receptor beta chain comes out of a study of cytomegalovirus exposure and HLA in healthy donors. With 5 bases clipped from V and 2 bases from J, the junction kept 5 bases outside the gene matches. This CDR3 spans 15 amino acids. The germline gives CDR1 MGHDK, CDR2 SYGVNS. PCR primers comprised 60 Vbeta and 13 Jbeta primers. The data were produced by immunoSEQ multiplex PCR, yet TCRdb's version contains in-frame clones alone and is incomplete. The sample includes about 180,000 clones, roughly 78% of them seen just once. The TCR sequence derives from a woman in her fifties or sixties in good health and CMV-seropositive. Sequenced sample: PBMCs. The chain is built from TRBV25-1 and TRBJ2-3; the match to TRBD2 covers 9 bases. The DNA of the CDR3 is TGTGCCAGCAGTCCTACTAGCGGGTTCACAGATACGCAGTATTTT. This sequence encodes CASSPTSGFTDTQYF.